This T cell receptor (beta chain) is drawn from a study of early T cells in non-severe SARS-CoV-2 infection. Study-wide background: Bulk RNA from unsorted whole blood was sequenced; chains were unpaired. Study outcomes and limitations: Matching results from VDJdb favored anti-spike CD8 responses, leaving private and CD4 specificities undetected.

Germline CDR1 SNHLY, CDR2 FYNNEI. CDR3 length: 15 amino acids. V lost 6 bases and J 5 bases, leaving 19 bases between the germline ends. As regards this clonotype: Its specificity is unknown.

Individual cDNA molecules each received unique molecular identifiers attached to them. TCRdb recomputed calls from the 5' RACE reads with MiXCR, one row per CDR3 protein. Among approximately 64,000 distinct CDR3 sequences listed, 15% to 20% were seen once. The rearrangement joins TRBV2 to TRBJ2-5; weak D call: TRBD1 (5 bases). Source: whole blood, taken at baseline. The TCR originated in an adult who was a healthcare worker with PCR-confirmed SARS-CoV-2 infection or an uninfected control (not recorded which). CDR3 sequence: CASSPTDSTRETQYF. CDR3 coding DNA: TGTGCCAGCAGCCCGACAGATTCAACACGGGAGACCCAGTACTTC.